The TCR beta chain described here comes from a study of blood T cell repertoires in COVID-19. Overall study: Whether acute or convalescent, the COVID-19 samples came from the United States, Italy and Spain.

In the source study's methods: Reference gene primer amplification gave nucleated cell count estimates. Libraries were prepared by immunoSEQ multiplex PCR; TCRdb keeps only in-frame clonotypes and omits some of them. Clone size and the V and J calls come from that table; the DNA yielded D and trimming. The sample holds over 75,000 clones, about four fifths seen once. The CDR3 consists of 20 residues. V shed 4 bases and J 1 base; nucleotides not matched to a gene: 11. Germline CDR1 reads MRHNA; CDR2 reads SNTAGT. This clonotype originated in a human donor in a cohort sampled during active COVID-19. Sequencing was performed on peripheral blood. The chain joins TRBV6-4 to TRBJ2-1, with TRBD2 matching 15 bases. CDR3 sequence: CASSVLFTGLAGGSYNEQFF. The CDR3 region has the DNA TGTGCCAGCAGTGTCCTCTTCACGGGACTAGCGGGAGGTTCCTACAATGAGCAGTTCTTC.